This record covers a single TCR beta chain. Its antigen is unknown. The data are from a study of T cell repertoires in cytomegalovirus infection. Looking at the study overall: The authors relied on CMV epitopes, both recently identified HLA-C-restricted and well-studied HLA-B-restricted. CMV infection together with matching HLA type was indicated by public TCR beta signatures.

Study results and limitations: The ex vivo response was dominated by HLA-C-restricted CMV-specific TCR beta clonotypes. Identification of carriers of CMV plus the relevant HLA was performed using cumulative public TCR beta family frequency.

TCRdb redid the calling of the reads with MiXCR, one entry per CDR3 protein. The data show about 900,000 distinct CDR3 sequences, around a third seen once. This TCR was recovered from a human donor in good health (CMV status not recorded). Some clones in this sample may be carry-over from other donors' samples. Here the sequenced sample was cultured CD8+ T cells from PBMCs, taken from culture after CMV antigen stimulation.

The CDR3 reads CASSQDSTGAHGYTF. CDR3 nucleotide sequence: TGTGCCAGCAGCCAAGATTCGACAGGGGCACATGGCTACACCTTC. V is TRBV4-2 and J is TRBJ1-2, with 8 nucleotides matching TRBD1. V shed 0 bases and J 6 bases; nucleotides not matched to a gene: 6. Germline values: CDR1 LGHNA, CDR2 YNFKEQ. CDR3 length: 15 amino acids.